Below, 7 T cell receptor beta chains from the same sample are listed, as sequenced in a study of shared clonotypes between healthy human individuals (dated by TCRdb to about 2020). The library was obtained by the immunoSEQ multiplex PCR assay. What TCRdb holds here is the immuneACCESS table cut down to in-frame rearrangements. Part of the clones is not present; checked against another copy, under half of the missing clones reflect an unresolved V gene, and the others are unexplained. Counted in this sample were about half a million clones; roughly 77% of them appeared once. The ten top clones hold around 14% of the sample. Sequenced: PBMCs. Receptors were obtained from a woman between 35 and 50 years old in good health. Some clones in this sample may be carry-over from other donors' samples.

The chain couples TRBV4-1 to TRBJ2-5, with D uncertain. This CDR3 is built from 15 residues. Trimming shortened V by 4 bases and J by 3 bases, and 15 bases separated the two germline ends. Germline loops: CDR1 MGHRA, CDR2 YSYEKL. The DNA of the CDR3 is TGCGCCAGCAGCCCAGGACGTCGAAAAGAAGAGACCCAGTACTTC. This gives the protein CASSPGRRKEETQYF.

This sequence joins TRBV7-9 and TRBJ1-4, with D unresolved. Germline lookup yields CDR1 SEHNR and CDR2 FQNEAQ (reference sequence). V was clipped by 2 bases and J by 1 base, with 11 bases between them. The CDR3 length is 16 residues. CDR3 amino acids: CASSLPETGTNEKLFF. The CDR3 bases are TGTGCCAGCAGCTTACCAGAGACTGGAACTAATGAAAAACTGTTTTTT.

The chain couples TRBV19 to TRBJ2-1, with 11 nucleotides matching TRBD2. CDR1 is LNHDA, CDR2 SQIVND, per germline (reference sequence). The CDR3 has 16 residues. The V segment lost 2 bases and the J segment 5 bases; nucleotides outside the gene matches: 5. The CDR3 DNA is TGTGCCAGTAGTATAATCCCTAGCGGGAGGAACAATGAGCAGTTCTTC. Its translation: CASSIIPSGRNNEQFF.

This chain connects TRBV7-9 to TRBJ1-1; a possible D gene is TRBD1 (6 bases). The CDR3 loop spans 14 amino acids. Trimming took off 3 bases at V and 4 bases at J, with 12 bases between the two ends. Per germline, CDR1 SEHNR and CDR2 FQNEAQ (reference sequence). CDR3: CASSFGGLGTEAFF. The CDR3 coding sequence is TGTGCCAGCAGCTTCGGGGGCTTGGGCACTGAAGCTTTCTTT.

This chain uses TRBV28 with TRBJ2-5; weak D call: TRBD1 (6 bases). The germline CDR1 and CDR2 sequences are MDHEN and SYDVKM. V was pared by 5 bases and J by 1 base, with 14 bases between. The CDR3 loop spans 15 amino acids. Here the CDR3 reads CASSPTDRIQETQYF. The CDR3 DNA is TGTGCCAGCAGTCCCACAGACAGGATCCAAGAGACCCAGTACTTC.

Comment on this clone: Given a far larger clone just one base away, this is likely a sequencing read error. The rearrangement joins TRBV28 to TRBJ1-5, with 8 bases aligning to TRBD1. The J segment lost 3 bases and the V segment lost 6 bases, leaving 4 bases of the junction unmatched. Germline-derived CDR1 and CDR2 are MDHEN and SYDVKM. The CDR3 loop spans 14 amino acids. CDR3 region: CASSPGQDNQPQHF. The CDR3 DNA follows: TGTGCCAGCAGCCCGGGACAGGACAATCAGCCCCAGCATTTT.

The gene calls are TRBV29-1 and TRBJ1-1; 7 bases are shared with TRBD1. CDR1 SQVTM and CDR2 ANQGSEA come from the germline V gene. J was trimmed by 2 bases and V by 7 bases; bases with no gene match: 7. CDR3 length equals 13 residues. CDR3: CSASTGTNTEAFF. Here the CDR3 DNA reads TGCAGCGCTTCGACAGGGACCAACACTGAAGCTTTCTTT.